Below, 20 T cell receptor beta chains from the same sample are listed, as sequenced in a study of blood T cell repertoires in COVID-19. Sequencing was performed with immunoSEQ multiplex PCR; in TCRdb, only in-frame clones are kept and a portion is missing. This table has fewer than 300,000 clones, around 87% appearing once. Material: peripheral blood. These receptors all stem from a woman aged 40 to 50 who had recovered from COVID-19.

There are a few counts of this clone. CDR3 sequence reads: CASSNGQGYLSGYTF. The CDR3 nucleotides are TGCGCCAGCAGCAACGGACAGGGTTATCTTAGCGGCTACACCTTC. The genes are TRBV10-2 and TRBJ1-2; 8 bases are shared with TRBD1. Looked up from germline, CDR1 is WSHSY and CDR2 is SAAADI. V was clipped by 6 bases and J by 8 bases; unmatched bases: 14. The CDR3 covers 15 residues.

J is TRBJ2-2 and V is TRBV6-5; D is undetermined. Germline CDR1 reads MNHEY; CDR2 reads SVGAGI. The CDR3 is made up of 16 amino acids. V lost 2 bases and J lost 1, with 11 bases in between. CDR3 in amino acids: CASSYGPHGNTGELFF. The CDR3 DNA follows: TGTGCCAGCAGTTACGGGCCCCACGGGAACACCGGGGAGCTGTTTTTT.

The rearrangement uses TRBV2 and TRBJ1-2, with 10 bases lining up with TRBD1. The germline V gene has CDR1 SNHLY and CDR2 FYNNEI. The CDR3 is 18 residues long. V lost 6 bases to trimming and J lost 6 bases; unmatched junction nucleotides: 19. The CDR3 DNA is TGTGCCAGCAGCGGCGGATTGACAGGGGGCGCGATGGTTAATGGCTACACCTTC. Its translation is CASSGGLTGGAMVNGYTF.

J is TRBJ1-3 and V is TRBV5-6; TRBD1 might be the D (5 bases). The germline V gene has CDR1 SGHDT and CDR2 YYEEEE. CDR3 length: 13 residues. V lost 1 base, J lost 8 bases, and 10 bases lay in between. CDR3 sequence: CASSLKGADTIYF. As DNA, the CDR3 is TGTGCCAGCAGCTTGAAAGGGGCGGACACCATATATTTT.

The gene calls are TRBV3-1 (or the pseudogene TRBV3-2) and TRBJ2-3; 8 nucleotides agree with TRBD2. J gave up 6 bases and V 5 bases, and 7 bases lay outside the gene matches. The CDR3 loop spans 14 amino acids. CDR1 and CDR2 (germline): LGHDT, YNNKEL (reference sequence). The CDR3 here is CASSTGLAADTQYF. CDR3 nucleotides: TGTGCCAGCAGCACTGGACTAGCTGCGGATACGCAGTATTTT.

The J gene is TRBJ1-1, the V gene TRBV28, with D perhaps TRBD1 (6 bases). This CDR3 comprises 13 residues. Germline V gives CDR1 MDHEN, CDR2 SYDVKM. Trimming took off 3 bases at V and 4 bases at J, with 9 bases between the two ends. CDR3 in DNA: TGTGCCAGCAGTTTGGTAGGGGGCACTGAAGCTTTCTTT. Its translation: CASSLVGGTEAFF.

The rearrangement joins TRBV7-7 to TRBJ1-2; 8 nucleotides match TRBD1. The germline gives CDR1 SSHAT, CDR2 FNYEAQ (reference sequence). The CDR3 contains 15 residues. V lost 5 bases and J lost 4; bases outside the gene matches: 9. The CDR3 nucleotides are TGTGCCAGCAGCGCCCGGACAGGGACCTCCTATGGCTACACCTTC. The encoded protein is CASSARTGTSYGYTF.

The chain couples TRBV5-5 to TRBJ2-7, with 10 bases matching TRBD1. Germline V gene lookup returns CDR1 SGHKS and CDR2 YYEKEE (reference sequence). V shed 2 bases and J 9 bases; nucleotides not matched to a gene: 5. This CDR3 spans 13 amino acids. The CDR3 DNA is TGTGCCAGCAGCTTAGACAGGGGGCAAGGGCAGTACTTC. Translation gives CASSLDRGQGQYF.

CDR3 sequence: CAWSVRETVYNEQFF. The CDR3 region has the DNA TGTGCCTGGAGTGTACGTGAGACAGTCTACAATGAGCAGTTCTTC. The chain recombines TRBV30 with TRBJ2-1; D might be TRBD1 (5 bases). The V gene lost 0 bases and the J gene lost 3 bases, with 12 bases spanning the gap. This CDR3 spans 15 amino acids. Per germline, CDR1 GTSNPN and CDR2 SVGIG (reference sequence).

V and J are TRBV3-1 (or the pseudogene TRBV3-2) and TRBJ2-3; D is unclear. This CDR3 comprises 15 residues. Germline CDR1 is LGHDT and CDR2 is YNNKEL (reference sequence). The germline V and J ends were trimmed by 4 bases and 2 bases, with 13 bases remaining between them. In nucleotides, the CDR3 is TGTGCCAGCAGCCCCGAATCCATACTCACAGATACGCAGTATTTT. This encodes CASSPESILTDTQYF.

J is TRBJ2-1 and V is TRBV11-1; D is ambiguous. Trimming cost V 0 bases and J 0 bases, with 6 bases left between them. This CDR3 spans 15 amino acids. Germline assignment: CDR1 SGHAT and CDR2 FQDESV (reference sequence). CDR3 loop: CASSLALSSYNEQFF. The CDR3 bases are TGTGCCAGCAGCTTAGCCCTCAGCTCCTACAATGAGCAGTTCTTC.

The chain is built from TRBV6-5 and TRBJ2-1; 12 bases are shared with TRBD2. This CDR3 region has 16 residues. Germline trimming cut 4 bases from V and 5 bases from J; bases unmatched to any gene: 6. Looked up from germline, CDR1 is MNHEY and CDR2 is SVGAGI. Here the CDR3 reads CASSSQLAGGNNEQFF. CDR3 coding DNA: TGTGCCAGCAGTTCCCAACTAGCGGGGGGCAACAATGAGCAGTTCTTC.

This clone appeared once. The chain uses TRBV4-1 and TRBJ2-3; D possibly corresponds to TRBD2 (6 bases). This CDR3 has 19 amino acids. In germline, CDR1 is MGHRA, CDR2 YSYEKL. V was pared by 5 bases and J by 7 bases, with 31 bases between. The CDR3 bases are TGCGCCAGCAGCGTACAAGGGCCCGGGACTCCCACCCCGGCCTATACGCAGTATTTT. Its protein is CASSVQGPGTPTPAYTQYF.

The chain recombines TRBV18 with TRBJ2-7, with 8 bases matching TRBD1. The CDR3 covers 16 residues. J lost 6 bases, V lost 3 bases, and 13 bases had no gene match. CDR1 and CDR2 from the germline V gene are KGHSH and LQKENI. Written as DNA, the CDR3 is TGTGCCAGCTCACCGCCCGGACAGGGAACTCTGTCCGAGCAGTACTTC. This gives the protein CASSPPGQGTLSEQYF.

In this sample, this clone turned up once. The chain is built from TRBV30 and TRBJ1-1, with a tentative D call TRBD1 (5 bases). The germline V gene encodes CDR1 GTSNPN and CDR2 SVGIG (reference sequence). The V and J ends lost 2 bases and 4 bases respectively, with 17 bases between them. The CDR3 is 15 residues long. CDR3 nucleotides: TGTGCCTGGAGTCCCCCCTCCACGGGGGTCACTGAAGCTTTCTTT. Amino acid sequence: CAWSPPSTGVTEAFF.

The V and J genes are TRBV19 and TRBJ1-3, with D possibly TRBD1 on 5 matching bases. V lost 3 bases and J lost 0, with 6 bases in between. This CDR3 is built from 14 residues. Germline assignment: CDR1 LNHDA and CDR2 SQIVND (reference sequence). This chain's CDR3 is CASSITGSGNTIYF. CDR3 bases: TGTGCCAGTAGTATTACAGGCTCTGGAAACACCATATATTTT. The full variable domain, in which reference TRBV19 and TRBJ1-3 provide the parts outside the CDR3, is DGGITQSPKYLFRKEGQNVTLSCEQNLNHDAMYWYRQDPGQGLRLIYYSQIVNDFQKGDIAEGYSVSREKKESFPLTVTSAQKNPTAFYLCASSITGSGNTIYFGEGSWLTVV.

The genes are TRBV27 and TRBJ1-2, with unresolved D. Germline CDR1 MNHEY, CDR2 SMNVEV (reference sequence). The CDR3 extends over 12 amino acids. The V and J ends lost 4 bases and 8 bases respectively, with 11 bases between them. The CDR3 reads CASSSSLSGYTF. The CDR3, as DNA: TGTGCCAGCAGTTCGAGCTTGAGCGGCTACACCTTC.

Of note for this clone: The identical CDR3 is also encoded by other nucleotide sequences in the sample. The V and J genes are TRBV20-1 and TRBJ1-2; 7 nucleotides line up with TRBD1. The germline V gene has CDR1 DFQATT and CDR2 SNEGSKA (reference sequence). The CDR3 runs 11 residues. V lost 3 bases, J lost 5 bases, and 0 bases stayed unmatched. The CDR3, as DNA: TGCAGTGCTAGGACAGGGTATGGCTACACCTTC. Encoded protein: CSARTGYGYTF.

The CDR3 DNA is TGTGCCAGCAGGCGGACAGGGAACACTGAAGCTTTCTTT. Protein sequence: CASRRTGNTEAFF. This chain joins TRBV12-3 or TRBV12-4 and TRBJ1-1; 7 bases align to TRBD1. With 6 bases clipped from V and 1 base from J, the junction kept 2 bases outside the gene matches. This CDR3 contains 13 residues.

The rearrangement joins TRBV4-3 to TRBJ1-2; no firm D call. This CDR3 comprises 13 residues. The V gene lost 5 bases and the J gene lost 2 bases, with 9 bases spanning the gap. Looked up from germline, CDR1 is LGHNA and CDR2 is YSLEER. The CDR3 sequence is CASSGRENYGYTF. As DNA, the CDR3 is TGCGCCAGCAGCGGACGGGAGAACTATGGCTACACCTTC.